The clone carrying this T cell receptor beta chain showed up just a few times. No antigen is known for it. The data were obtained in a study of T cell repertoires in cytomegalovirus infection. Whole-study context: From public TCR beta signatures came an indication of both CMV infection and matching HLA type. Overall study results and limits: Individuals carrying CMV plus the relevant HLA were identified by cumulative frequency of public TCR beta families. HLA-C-restricted CMV-specific TCR beta clonotypes prevailed in the ex vivo response.

V lost 1 base and J 8 bases, leaving 11 bases between the germline ends. The CDR3 extends over 13 amino acids. Germline V gene lookup returns CDR1 SGHVS and CDR2 FNYEAQ. TCRdb passed the reads through MiXCR, listing each CDR3 protein once. Here the sample spans about 110,000 distinct CDR3 sequences, around 28% being singletons. This rearrangement joins TRBV7-6 to TRBJ1-1; D not certain. The sample was CD8+ T cells from cultured PBMCs, taken from culture after CMV antigen stimulation. This TCR was recovered from a human donor in good health (CMV status not recorded). Some clones in this sample may be carry-over from other donors' samples. The CDR3 DNA reads TGTGCCAGCAGCTTAGTGTCGGGAGTAGAAGCTTTCTTT. This codes for CASSLVSGVEAFF.